The rows below give T cell receptor beta chains drawn from one sample of a study of shared clonotypes between healthy human individuals. The protocol was immunoSEQ multiplex PCR, while the TCRdb copy is restricted to in-frame clones and leaves out a portion. There are around 480,000 clones in the sample; over 60% occur only once, and roughly an eighth lies in the top ten. Sequenced: PBMCs. The receptors originated from a middle-aged woman in good health. Some clones in this sample may be carry-over from other donors' samples. The CDR3 runs from the conserved cysteine through the conserved F or W. Each record gives: J gene, V gene, clone size, D gene, CDR3 length, CDR3 protein, CDR3 DNA. A D gene is named only where the DNA matches it firmly. Size is omitted from some rows. Given values are once, few, many or a class for expanded clones.

J gene: TRBJ2-7
V gene: TRBV5-1
clone size: NA
D gene: TRBD1
CDR3 length: 15
CDR3 protein: CASSNSGQGSYEQYF
CDR3 DNA: TGCGCCAGTAGCAATTCCGGACAGGGCTCCTACGAGCAGTACTTC

J gene: TRBJ2-7
V gene: TRBV5-6
clone size: NA
D gene: TRBD2
CDR3 length: 16
CDR3 protein: CASSLVGSGSSYEQYF
CDR3 DNA: TGTGCCAGCAGCTTGGTGGGTAGCGGGAGCTCCTACGAGCAGTACTTC

J gene: TRBJ1-1
V gene: TRBV18
clone size: NA
D gene: NA
CDR3 length: 16
CDR3 protein: CASSPLPGDVGTEAFF
CDR3 DNA: TGTGCCAGCTCACCCCTACCAGGGGATGTCGGCACTGAAGCTTTCTTT

J gene: TRBJ2-4
V gene: TRBV10-3
clone size: NA
D gene: TRBD2
CDR3 length: 15
CDR3 protein: CAISRGVLRQNIQYF
CDR3 DNA: TGTGCCATCAGCCGGGGGGTCCTAAGGCAGAACATTCAGTACTTC

J gene: TRBJ2-3
V gene: TRBV6-6
clone size: many
D gene: NA
CDR3 length: 14
CDR3 protein: CASTLALGSDTQYF
CDR3 DNA: TGTGCCAGCACCCTAGCGCTAGGGTCAGATACGCAGTATTTT

J gene: TRBJ2-2
V gene: TRBV6-6
clone size: NA
D gene: NA
CDR3 length: 14
CDR3 protein: CASSYSEGTGELFF
CDR3 DNA: TGTGCCAGCAGTTACTCGGAGGGGACCGGGGAGCTGTTTTTT

J gene: TRBJ2-7
V gene: TRBV30
clone size: NA
D gene: TRBD1
CDR3 length: 14
CDR3 protein: CAWRIRGQGNEQYF
CDR3 DNA: TGTGCCTGGAGAATTAGGGGACAGGGGAACGAGCAGTACTTC

J gene: TRBJ1-4
V gene: TRBV18
clone size: NA
D gene: NA
CDR3 length: 13
CDR3 protein: CASSPSGIEKLFF
CDR3 DNA: TGTGCCAGCTCACCATCCGGGATTGAAAAACTGTTTTTT

J gene: TRBJ2-5
V gene: TRBV28
clone size: NA
D gene: NA
CDR3 length: 13
CDR3 protein: CASSTPGTETQYF
CDR3 DNA: TGTGCCAGCAGTACCCCGGGGACGGAGACCCAGTACTTC

J gene: TRBJ2-7
V gene: TRBV5-1
clone size: NA
D gene: TRBD1
CDR3 length: 14
CDR3 protein: CASSGDRQDYEQYF
CDR3 DNA: TGCGCCAGCAGCGGGGACAGACAAGACTACGAGCAGTACTTC

J gene: TRBJ2-7
V gene: TRBV2
clone size: NA
D gene: NA
CDR3 length: 13
CDR3 protein: CASSGTGSSEQYF
CDR3 DNA: TGTGCCAGCAGCGGTACAGGGAGCAGCGAGCAGTACTTC

J gene: TRBJ2-7
V gene: TRBV5-1
clone size: NA
D gene: NA
CDR3 length: 13
CDR3 protein: CASGKGSTYEQYF
CDR3 DNA: TGCGCCAGCGGTAAGGGATCGACCTACGAGCAGTACTTC